This T cell receptor beta chain came from a study of graft-versus-host responses after intestinal transplantation. Whole-study context: Grafts that recipients had were multivisceral, liver-intestinal, or isolated intestinal transplants. Anti-thymocyte globulin induction, then tacrolimus and steroids for around 3 years, went to all recipients. Study outcomes and limitations: Allografts of patients with graft-donor T cell macrochimerism showed high graft-versus-host to host-versus-graft clone ratios. GvH clones surfaced in recipient marrow, some emerging earlier in ileum or blood.

Assay: immunoSEQ multiplex PCR; the TCRdb copy retains only in-frame clones and omits some. Found here are roughly 90,000 clones, roughly nine tenths of them singletons; the top ten hold more than 0.25%. Germline CDR1 reads SGHRS; CDR2 reads YFSETQ. Trimming removed 0 bases from V and 6 bases from J; junction bases left unmatched: 9. The CDR3 spans 15 residues. Details on this clone: The antigen is unknown.

The chain is built from TRBV5-1 and TRBJ2-7; 7 positions agree with TRBD1. This specimen consisted of unstimulated CD4+ T cells sorted from spleen or lymph node cells, obtained before transplant. The origin of this receptor is a human donor who was the organ donor for an intestinal transplant. CDR3 in amino acids: CASSLGDSDLSEQYF. In DNA, the CDR3 is TGCGCCAGCAGCTTGGGGGACAGCGACCTCTCCGAGCAGTACTTC.